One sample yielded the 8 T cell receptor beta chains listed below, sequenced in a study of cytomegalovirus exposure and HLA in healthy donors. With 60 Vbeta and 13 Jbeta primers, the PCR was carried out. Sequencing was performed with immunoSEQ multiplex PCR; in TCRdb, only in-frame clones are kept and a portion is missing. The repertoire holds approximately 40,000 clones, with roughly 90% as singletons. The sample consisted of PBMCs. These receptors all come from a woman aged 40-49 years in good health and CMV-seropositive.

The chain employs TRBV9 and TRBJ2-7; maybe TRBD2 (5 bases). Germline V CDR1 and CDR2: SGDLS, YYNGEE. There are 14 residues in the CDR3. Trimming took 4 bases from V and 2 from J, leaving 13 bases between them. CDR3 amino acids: CASSSRSGAYEQYF. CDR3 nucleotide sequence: TGTGCCAGCAGCTCCCGGTCCGGGGCCTACGAGCAGTACTTC.

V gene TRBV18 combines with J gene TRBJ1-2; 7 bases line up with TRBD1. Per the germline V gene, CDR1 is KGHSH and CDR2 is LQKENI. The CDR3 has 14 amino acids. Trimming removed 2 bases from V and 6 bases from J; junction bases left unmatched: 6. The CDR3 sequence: CASSPDRARNGYTF. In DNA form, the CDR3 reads TGTGCCAGCTCACCAGACAGGGCCCGCAATGGCTACACCTTC.

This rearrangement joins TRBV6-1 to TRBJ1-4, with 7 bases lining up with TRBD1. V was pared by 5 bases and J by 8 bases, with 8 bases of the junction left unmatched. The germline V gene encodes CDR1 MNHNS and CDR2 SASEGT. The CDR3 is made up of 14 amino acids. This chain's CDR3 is CASSPPGQKEKLFF. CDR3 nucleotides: TGTGCCAGCAGTCCCCCGGGACAGAAAGAAAAACTGTTTTTT.

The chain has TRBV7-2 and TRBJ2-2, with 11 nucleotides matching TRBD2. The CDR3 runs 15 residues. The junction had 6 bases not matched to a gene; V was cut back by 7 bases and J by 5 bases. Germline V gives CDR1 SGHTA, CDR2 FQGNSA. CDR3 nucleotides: TGTGCCAGCACCAATAGCGGGGGGGCAACCGGGGAGCTGTTTTTT. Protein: CASTNSGGATGELFF.

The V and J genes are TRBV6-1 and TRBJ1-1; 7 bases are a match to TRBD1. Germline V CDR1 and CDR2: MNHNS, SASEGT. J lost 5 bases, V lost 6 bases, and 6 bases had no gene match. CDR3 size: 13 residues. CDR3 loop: CASSLDRLTEAFF. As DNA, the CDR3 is TGTGCCAGCAGCCTGGACAGGTTAACTGAAGCTTTCTTT.

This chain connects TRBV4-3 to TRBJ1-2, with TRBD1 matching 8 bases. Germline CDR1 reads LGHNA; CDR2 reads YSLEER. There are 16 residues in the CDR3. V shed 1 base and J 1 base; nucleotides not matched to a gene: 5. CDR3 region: CASSQAGTGYNYGYTF. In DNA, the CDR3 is TGCGCCAGCAGCCAAGCTGGGACAGGATATAACTATGGCTACACCTTC.

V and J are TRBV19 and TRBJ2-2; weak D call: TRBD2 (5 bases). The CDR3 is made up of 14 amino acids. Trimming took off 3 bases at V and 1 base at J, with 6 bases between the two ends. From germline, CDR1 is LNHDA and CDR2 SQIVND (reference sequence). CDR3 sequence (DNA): TGTGCCAGTAGTATTGGAGGGAACACCGGGGAGCTGTTTTTT. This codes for CASSIGGNTGELFF.

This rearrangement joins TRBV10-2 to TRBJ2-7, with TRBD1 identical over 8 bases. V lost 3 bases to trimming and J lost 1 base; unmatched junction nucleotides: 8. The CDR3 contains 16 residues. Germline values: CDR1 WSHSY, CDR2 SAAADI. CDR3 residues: CASSDRDRTISYEQYF. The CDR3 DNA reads TGCGCCAGCAGTGATCGGGACAGGACTATATCCTACGAGCAGTACTTC.